Listed here are 8 T cell receptor beta chains from one sample, sequenced in a study of CD8 T cells in ankylosing spondylitis. TCRdb passed the 5' RACE reads through MiXCR, listing each CDR3 protein once. The sample yields about 140,000 distinct CDR3 sequences, around 10% seen once. Material: blood, either unsorted or a sorted T cell fraction (not recorded which). The receptors were gathered from a female donor with ankylosing spondylitis or in good health (not recorded which).

The V and J genes are TRBV27 and TRBJ2-1; TRBD1 might be the D (6 bases). Trimming shortened V by 5 bases and J by 4 bases, and 18 bases separated the two germline ends. CDR1 MNHEY and CDR2 SMNVEV come from the germline V gene (reference sequence). The CDR3 runs to 16 residues. CDR3 residues: CASSPLETGLYNEQFF. As DNA, the CDR3 is TGTGCCAGCAGTCCCCTCGAGACAGGTCTATACAATGAGCAGTTCTTC.

This clonotype was counted at least ten times. This rearrangement joins TRBV7-3 to TRBJ2-3; no firm D call. CDR1 is SGHTA and CDR2 is FQGTGA in the germline V gene. The CDR3 loop spans 15 amino acids. V was shortened by 2 bases and J by 1 base, with 10 bases between the two germline ends. For the CDR3, the DNA is TGTGCCAGCAGCTTATATGGTCGGGGCACAGATACGCAGTATTTT. Its protein is CASSLYGRGTDTQYF.

This clonotype was detected ten times or more. This chain uses TRBV25-1 with TRBJ2-5; D remains unclear. This CDR3 spans 14 amino acids. CDR1 and CDR2 from the germline V gene are MGHDK and SYGVNS. Trimming stripped 4 bases from V and 6 bases from J, with 15 bases between. CDR3 sequence (DNA): TGTGCCAGCAGTGTCGGATCCAGAGTACAGACCCAGTACTTC. Translated: CASSVGSRVQTQYF.

The genes are TRBV7-9 and TRBJ2-2, with 10 bases aligning to TRBD1. CDR1 and CDR2 (germline): SEHNR, FQNEAQ (reference sequence). V shed 8 bases, J shed 6 bases, and the junction held 6 bases outside the gene matches. The length of the CDR3 is 14 residues. The CDR3 sequence: CASRGQGVPGELFF. CDR3 sequence (DNA): TGTGCCAGCCGAGGACAGGGGGTTCCCGGGGAGCTGTTTTTT.

There are many counts of this clonotype. Lacking the conserved final phenylalanine or tryptophan, this CDR3 likely reflects a read error. Because the CDR3's place on the DNA is in doubt, the DNA is left out and the CDR3 is given as listed by TCRdb. The rearrangement joins TRBV10-3 to TRBJ2-1; TRBD1 was called by the table and not checked on the DNA. Per germline, CDR1 ENHRY and CDR2 SYGVKD. The length of the CDR3 is 13 amino acids, counting both ends. CDR3 residues: CAISESFEGVAVL.

This clonotype appeared many times. V is TRBV6-4 and J is TRBJ2-1; tentative D call: TRBD2 (6 bases). The CDR3 has 15 amino acids. Deletions cut 2 bases from V and 4 bases from J, with 12 bases between. Per the germline V gene, CDR1 is MRHNA and CDR2 is SNTAGT. This chain's CDR3 is CASSDRDSIYNEQFF. The CDR3 nucleotides are TGTGCCAGCAGTGACCGGGACTCAATATACAATGAGCAGTTCTTC.

This sequence joins TRBV6-5 and TRBJ1-2; D uncertain. This CDR3 spans 13 amino acids. Trimming stripped 0 bases from V and 7 bases from J, with 9 bases between. Germline assignment: CDR1 MNHEY and CDR2 SVGAGI. The CDR3 reads CASSYSLPGGYTF. CDR3 nucleotides: TGTGCCAGCAGTTACTCTTTACCAGGTGGCTACACCTTC.

The chain uses TRBV3-1 and TRBJ2-5; 8 positions agree with TRBD2. With V trimmed by 3 bases and J by 5 bases, 17 bases remained unmatched. CDR1 LGHDT and CDR2 YNNKEL come from the germline V gene (reference sequence). There are 18 residues in the CDR3. CDR3 bases: TGTGCCAGCAGCCAGGGTTCATGGATTATAGCGGGGACGGAGACCCAGTACTTC. Amino acids: CASSQGSWIIAGTETQYF.